This T cell receptor (beta chain) was observed in a study of T cells after yellow fever vaccination. Study conclusions and caveats: There was a small share of clonotypes that showed up in both the CD4 and CD8 compartments.

This clonotype was seen ten or more times. Its antigen is not known. TCRdb reanalysed the 5' RACE reads using MiXCR and keeps one entry per CDR3 protein. This sample has about 320,000 distinct CDR3 sequences, with 4% to 5.5% found just once. The CDR3 is 14 residues long. The junction had 4 bases not matched to a gene; V was cut back by 4 bases and J by 8 bases. This chain joins TRBV12-3 or TRBV12-4 and TRBJ2-1, with TRBD2 matching 11 bases. This TCR was recovered from a man between 18 and 35 years old who received the YFV17D yellow fever vaccine. The material sequenced was PBMCs, taken 15 days after the yellow fever booster vaccination. The CDR3 sequence is CASSSGTSGHEQFF. The DNA for the CDR3 is TGTGCCAGCAGTTCCGGGACTAGCGGTCATGAGCAGTTCTTC.